This entry lists 10 T cell receptor beta chains sequenced from one sample in a study of graft-versus-host responses after intestinal transplantation. Their antigens are not known. The repertoire was sequenced with immunoSEQ multiplex PCR; TCRdb's copy has only in-frame clones and lacks some. The sample carries tens of thousands of clones, roughly nine tenths recorded once. Specimen: unstimulated CD8+ T cells sorted from spleen or lymph node cells, collected before intestinal transplant. These receptors came from a human donor who received an intestinal transplant.

This chain connects TRBV29-1 to TRBJ1-2; 10 bases line up with TRBD1. Germline assignment: CDR1 SQVTM and CDR2 ANQGSEA. The V and J ends lost 7 bases and 2 bases, in that order; junction bases with no gene match: 10. This CDR3 is 15 amino acids long. This chain's CDR3 is CSDTGTGAENYGYTF. The CDR3 region has the DNA TGCAGCGACACCGGGACAGGGGCCGAAAACTATGGCTACACCTTC.

The chain uses TRBV28 and TRBJ2-6; 7 bases match TRBD2. Germline trimming cut 4 bases from V and 0 bases from J; bases unmatched to any gene: 15. The CDR3 totals 20 residues. Germline loops: CDR1 MDHEN, CDR2 SYDVKM. Here the CDR3 reads CASSSPGGDGEGSGANVLTF. DNA for the CDR3: TGTGCCAGCAGTTCCCCGGGAGGAGATGGAGAAGGCTCTGGGGCCAACGTCCTGACTTTC.

This rearrangement joins TRBV7-2 to TRBJ1-3; possibly TRBD1 for D (5 bases). Trimming pared 7 bases from V and 4 bases from J, leaving 14 bases between. The CDR3 contains 14 residues. Germline assignment: CDR1 SGHTA and CDR2 FQGNSA. In DNA, the CDR3 is TGTGCCAGCACTATAGGGGTGCCAGGAAACACCATATATTTT. The encoded protein is CASTIGVPGNTIYF.

This clone was counted a few times. V usage is TRBV6-5 and J usage is TRBJ1-6; D remains unclear. CDR3 length: 16 residues. Germline loops: CDR1 MNHEY, CDR2 SVGAGI. The V end was cut by 2 bases, the J end by 5 bases, with 13 bases between. CDR3 coding DNA: TGTGCCAGCAGTTACCAACACCCAGTGAATAATTCACCCCTCCACTTT. Amino acid sequence: CASSYQHPVNNSPLHF.

The chain has TRBV19 and TRBJ1-1; 7 nucleotides line up with TRBD1. The trim removed 6 bases at V and 3 bases at J, leaving 7 bases unmatched. The V gene's germline CDR1 is LNHDA and CDR2 SQIVND (reference sequence). The CDR3 contains 14 residues. CDR3 sequence reads: CASRGLGTDTEAFF. The CDR3 coding sequence is TGTGCCAGTAGAGGACTGGGGACAGACACTGAAGCTTTCTTT. Full variable domain (outside the CDR3, taken from reference TRBV19 and TRBJ1-1): DGGITQSPKYLFRKEGQNVTLSCEQNLNHDAMYWYRQDPGQGLRLIYYSQIVNDFQKGDIAEGYSVSREKKESFPLTVTSAQKNPTAFYLCASRGLGTDTEAFFGQGTRLTVV.

The J gene is TRBJ1-1, the V gene TRBV4-3, with 10 nucleotides matching TRBD1. V was clipped by 0 bases and J by 4 bases; unmatched bases: 5. CDR1 LGHNA and CDR2 YSLEER come from the germline V gene. The CDR3 runs to 16 residues. DNA for the CDR3: TGCGCCAGCAGCCAAGATTATCGGACAGGGGGCACTGAAGCTTTCTTT. Translation gives CASSQDYRTGGTEAFF.

The genes are TRBV25-1 and TRBJ1-2; a weak D match, TRBD1 (6 bases). The V gene's germline CDR1 is MGHDK and CDR2 SYGVNS. V was trimmed by 8 bases and J by 3 bases, leaving 16 bases between them. There are 14 residues in the CDR3. The CDR3 loop is CASQTPGHYYGYTF. CDR3 in DNA: TGTGCCAGCCAAACCCCGGGACATTACTATGGCTACACCTTC.

This clone occurred once. The chain is built from TRBV6-1 and TRBJ1-2; D is perhaps TRBD1 (5 bases). V lost 2 bases to trimming and J lost 3 bases, with 13 bases between them. The CDR3 spans 15 residues. Germline V gives CDR1 MNHNS, CDR2 SASEGT. As DNA, the CDR3 is TGTGCCAGCAGTGAATGGGGGGAGGAGGACTATGGCTACACCTTC. Its translation is CASSEWGEEDYGYTF.

This chain uses TRBV7-9 with TRBJ2-2; possible D gene TRBD2, 6 bases. The CDR3 loop spans 14 amino acids. V lost 1 base, J lost 7 bases, and 10 bases lay in between. CDR1 and CDR2 from the germline V gene are SEHNR and FQNEAQ (reference sequence). For the CDR3, the DNA is TGTGCCAGCAGCTTAGTCACTAGCCACGGGGAGCTGTTTTTT. Translation: CASSLVTSHGELFF. Together with reference TRBV7-9 and TRBJ2-2, the CDR3 gives the full variable domain: DTGVSQNPRHKITKRGQNVTFRCDPISEHNRLYWYRQTLGQGPEFLTYFQNEAQLEKSRLLSDRFSAERPKGSFSTLEIQRTEQGDSAMYLCASSLVTSHGELFFGEGSRLTVL.

The V call is TRBV28, the J call TRBJ2-7; 7 bases fit TRBD2. Germline CDR1 MDHEN, CDR2 SYDVKM. J gave up 2 bases and V 4 bases, and 8 bases lay outside the gene matches. This CDR3 contains 15 residues. The CDR3 region is CASSSPSGDPYEQYF. CDR3 coding DNA: TGTGCCAGCAGTTCCCCTAGCGGAGATCCCTACGAGCAGTACTTC.